The clone carrying this T cell receptor (beta chain) has a handful of counts. The data were taken from a study of T cell changes during pregnancy in multiple sclerosis. CDR3 length: 15 residues. Germline V gene lookup returns CDR1 SGHRS and CDR2 YFSETQ. V shed 2 bases and J 6 bases; nucleotides not matched to a gene: 7. Generated by immunoSEQ multiplex PCR, the TCRdb table keeps only in-frame clones and is missing some. Here the sample spans around 29,000 clones, about 89% being singletons. This rearrangement joins TRBV5-1 to TRBJ2-2, with 7 bases identical to TRBD2. This receptor was taken from a female donor in good health, enrolled as a control in a pregnancy study. Specimen: CD4+ T cells from peripheral blood mononuclear cells, collected in the first trimester of pregnancy. Written as DNA, the CDR3 is TGCGCCAGCAGCTTCGAGCGGGGTGGGGCCGGGGAGCTGTTTTTT. Protein product: CASSFERGGAGELFF.